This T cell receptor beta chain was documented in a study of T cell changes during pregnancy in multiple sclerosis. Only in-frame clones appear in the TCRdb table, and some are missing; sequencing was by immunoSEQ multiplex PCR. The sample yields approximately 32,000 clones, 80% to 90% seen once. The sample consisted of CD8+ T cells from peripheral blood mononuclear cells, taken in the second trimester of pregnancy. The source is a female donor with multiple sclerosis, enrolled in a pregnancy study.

This chain's CDR3 is CASSLVQGAGWGQYF. In DNA, the CDR3 is TGTGCCAGCAGCTTGGTCCAGGGGGCGGGATGGGGGCAGTACTTC. The chain joins TRBV5-5 to TRBJ2-7; 8 bases are shared with TRBD1. Germline V lookup: CDR1 SGHKS, CDR2 YYEKEE (reference sequence). The CDR3 contains 15 residues. The J segment lost 9 bases and the V segment lost 0 bases, leaving 11 bases of the junction unmatched.